This record concerns one TCR beta chain sequence. The data are from a study of blood T cell repertoires in COVID-19. This CDR3 contains 13 residues. V shed 5 bases and J shed 3 bases, with 10 bases lying between them. Germline values: CDR1 MDHEN, CDR2 SYDVKM. Here immunoSEQ multiplex PCR was the method, and the copy in TCRdb shows in-frame clones only, minus some. This sample carries roughly 250,000 clones, around 85% of them seen once, and the ten largest clones take approximately 0.94%. The sequence was collected from a human donor with COVID-19, enrolled during active disease. The donor label of this sample is uncertain. Sequenced material: peripheral blood. The chain couples TRBV28 to TRBJ1-1, with D perhaps TRBD1 (6 bases). CDR3 in amino acids: CASSGGAHTEAFF. The CDR3, as DNA: TGTGCCAGCAGTGGGGGGGCACACACTGAAGCTTTCTTT.